A single sample is the source of the 16 T cell receptor beta chains below, sequenced in a study of T cell repertoires in cytomegalovirus infection. TCRdb itself ran the reads through MiXCR, one entry per CDR3 protein. The sample has 200,000 or so distinct CDR3 sequences, less than 50% seen once; the top ten hold approximately 59%. These TCRs' antigens remain unknown. Here the sequenced sample was CD8+ T cells from cultured PBMCs, taken from culture after CMV antigen stimulation. These receptor sequences come from a human donor in good health (CMV status not recorded). Some clones in this sample may be carry-over from other donors' samples.

The chain joins TRBV11-2 to TRBJ2-3; TRBD2 matches at 8 bases. Germline V gene data show CDR1 as SGHAT and CDR2 as FQNNGV. This CDR3 is 18 amino acids long. The V and J ends lost 5 bases and 2 bases, in that order; junction bases with no gene match: 15. CDR3 coding DNA: TGTGCCAGCAGCCCATCCAGATTTAGCGGGAAGCCCACAGATACGCAGTATTTT. Translated: CASSPSRFSGKPTDTQYF.

J is TRBJ1-1 and V is TRBV5-1; the D gene is possibly TRBD1 (5 bases). Germline V gene data show CDR1 as SGHRS and CDR2 as YFSETQ. This CDR3 has 15 amino acids. Trimming took off 0 bases at V and 5 bases at J, with 14 bases between the two ends. The CDR3 DNA reads TGCGCCAGCAGCTTGGATGGGGGGGTGGGGACTGAAGCTTTCTTT. The encoded protein is CASSLDGGVGTEAFF.

This clonotype was seen a few times. This chain links TRBV7-9 with TRBJ1-1, with D unresolved. This CDR3 comprises 14 residues. Trimming took 7 bases from V and 4 from J, leaving 16 bases between them. Germline assignment: CDR1 SEHNR and CDR2 FQNEAQ (reference sequence). This CDR3 is CASTPPDWSTEAFF. As DNA, the CDR3 is TGTGCCAGCACCCCCCCCGACTGGAGCACTGAAGCTTTCTTT.

This sequence joins TRBV11-2 and TRBJ1-1; D might be TRBD1 (5 bases). Germline V gene sequence: CDR1 SGHAT, CDR2 FQNNGV. V was pared by 3 bases and J by 4 bases, with 18 bases between. The CDR3 runs 16 residues. CDR3 in amino acids: CASSLGSEGLGTEAFF. The CDR3 DNA follows: TGTGCCAGCAGCTTGGGCTCGGAGGGGCTTGGCACTGAAGCTTTCTTT.

The rearrangement joins TRBV4-1 to TRBJ1-4, with unresolved D. Trimming removed 0 bases at V and 8 bases at J, with 13 bases between. The germline V gene has CDR1 MGHRA and CDR2 YSYEKL. The CDR3 loop spans 15 amino acids. CDR3 residues: CASSQENFRPEKLFF. The DNA for the CDR3 is TGCGCCAGCAGCCAAGAGAACTTTCGCCCCGAAAAACTGTTTTTT.

This clonotype was seen just once. The rearrangement uses TRBV7-4 and TRBJ1-4; D call uncertain. Germline values: CDR1 SGHVT, CDR2 SQSDAQ. Trimming removed 1 base from V and 4 bases from J, with 7 bases in between. The CDR3 covers 14 residues. CDR3 nucleotides: TGTGCCAGCAGCTTAGGGGAGAGTAATGAAAAACTGTTTTTT. It specifies CASSLGESNEKLFF.

This clonotype was detected ten times or more. CDR3 in DNA: TGCAGCGTCCTGACAGGCTCTGGAAACACCATATATTTT. This codes for CSVLTGSGNTIYF. V usage is TRBV29-1 and J usage is TRBJ1-3, with D possibly being TRBD1 (6 bases). Germline CDR1 and CDR2: SQVTM and ANQGSEA. With 6 bases removed from V and 0 bases from J, the gap between germline ends came to 9 bases. This CDR3 spans 13 amino acids.

J is TRBJ2-7 and V is TRBV3-1; 9 bases agree with TRBD1. Trimming at V came to 4 bases and at J to 6 bases, leaving 7 bases not matched to a gene. This CDR3 contains 14 residues. Germline CDR1 and CDR2: LGHDT and YNNKEL (reference sequence). CDR3 loop: CASSLRTGAAEQYF. For the CDR3, the DNA is TGTGCCAGCAGCCTCCGGACAGGGGCGGCCGAGCAGTACTTC.

The rearrangement links TRBV10-3 to TRBJ2-5; 8 bases map to TRBD1. Losses at the gene ends were 2 bases for V and 4 bases for J; bases not matched to a gene: 6. CDR1 ENHRY and CDR2 SYGVKD come from the germline V gene. CDR3 size: 15 residues. In DNA form, the CDR3 reads TGTGCCATCAGTGAGCTCAGGGGGCGAGGAGAGACCCAGTACTTC. Its protein is CAISELRGRGETQYF.

This clonotype was counted only a few times. Sequence at one end of the junction differs from germline and may be a read error. The rearrangement links TRBV28 to TRBJ2-1; 10 bases are shared with TRBD1. This CDR3 is built from 12 residues. CDR1 and CDR2 from the germline V gene are MDHEN and SYDVKM. CDR3 residues: CASSGMDRGTHF. In DNA, the CDR3 is TGTGCCAGCAGTGGGATGGACAGGGGGACTCACTTC.

V and J are TRBV7-3 and TRBJ2-7, with TRBD1 matching 8 bases. With 2 bases clipped from V and 5 bases from J, the junction kept 8 bases outside the gene matches. The CDR3 loop spans 15 amino acids. The germline V gene has CDR1 SGHTA and CDR2 FQGTGA. The CDR3 sequence: CASSLRGRGLHEQYF. The CDR3 nucleotides are TGTGCCAGCAGCTTACGTGGCAGGGGGCTCCACGAGCAGTACTTC.

This clonotype was detected many times. This sequence joins TRBV20-1 and TRBJ1-2; 7 bases fit TRBD1. Germline CDR1 is DFQATT and CDR2 is SNEGSKA (reference sequence). This CDR3 spans 14 amino acids. Trimming removed 0 bases from V and 8 bases from J; junction bases left unmatched: 9. For the CDR3, the DNA is TGCAGTGCTAGAGACCCAGGGGGTCCGAGCGGCTACACCTTC. This gives the protein CSARDPGGPSGYTF.

The V call is TRBV7-6, the J call TRBJ1-2; 9 nucleotides line up with TRBD1. Germline-derived CDR1 and CDR2 are SGHVS and FNYEAQ. The CDR3 runs 13 residues. With V trimmed by 1 base and J by 6 bases, 0 bases remained unmatched. CDR3: CASSLDRGHGYTF. DNA for the CDR3: TGTGCCAGCAGCTTAGACAGGGGGCATGGCTACACCTTC.

The rearrangement joins TRBV5-1 to TRBJ1-2; 8 bases align to TRBD1. The V and J ends lost 0 bases and 3 bases, in that order; junction bases with no gene match: 4. Germline assignment: CDR1 SGHRS and CDR2 YFSETQ. CDR3 length equals 15 residues. CDR3 residues: CASSLVPGGDYGYTF. CDR3 in DNA: TGCGCCAGCAGCTTGGTTCCAGGGGGCGACTATGGCTACACCTTC.

This clonotype was observed a handful of times. This chain uses TRBV20-1 with TRBJ2-7, with D possibly TRBD2 on 6 matching bases. The CDR3 contains 16 residues. CDR1 and CDR2 (germline): DFQATT, SNEGSKA (reference sequence). V was shortened by 2 bases and J by 3 bases, with 20 bases between the two germline ends. The CDR3 sequence is CSARHAPTGDYYEQYF. The CDR3 bases are TGCAGTGCTAGACATGCGCCGACGGGAGACTACTACGAGCAGTACTTC.

This clonotype was observed once. The chain uses TRBV27 and TRBJ1-5; the D is unclear. Germline CDR1 MNHEY, CDR2 SMNVEV (reference sequence). This CDR3 spans 15 amino acids. Trimming removed 0 bases from V and 1 base from J, with 7 bases in between. The CDR3 DNA reads as TGTGCCAGCAGTTTATCTCCCAGAAGCAATCAGCCCCAGCATTTT. This gives the protein CASSLSPRSNQPQHF.